These T cell receptor beta chains were read from a single sample in a study of blood T cell repertoires in COVID-19. Profiled with immunoSEQ multiplex PCR; TCRdb holds only in-frame clones, not every one. The repertoire holds about 130,000 clones, with around 78% as singletons. Sequencing was performed on peripheral blood. The origin of the receptors is a human donor in a cohort sampled during active COVID-19. Both conserved end residues are part of each CDR3. A D gene is named only where the DNA matches it firmly. Size tells how often a clone was seen (once, few, many) or the class of an expanded clone, and some rows leave it out.

d_gene: TRBD2; v_gene: TRBV15; j_gene: TRBJ2-7; abundance: NA; CDR3nt: TGTGCCACCAGCAGGGGACTAGCGGGGGCCTACGAGCAGTACTTC; CDR3aa: CATSRGLAGAYEQYF
d_gene: NA; v_gene: TRBV11-2; j_gene: TRBJ1-1; abundance: NA; CDR3nt: TGTGCCAGCAGCTTTCAGGGTCCTGAAGCTTTCTTT; CDR3aa: CASSFQGPEAFF
d_gene: TRBD1; v_gene: TRBV27; j_gene: TRBJ1-6; abundance: NA; CDR3nt: TGTGCCAGCAGTTCCAGGGGGGATTCACCCCTCCACTTT; CDR3aa: CASSSRGDSPLHF
d_gene: NA; v_gene: TRBV7-9; j_gene: TRBJ1-1; abundance: once; CDR3nt: TGTGCCAGCAGCTTAGCGGGAGGGGGGCCAACTGAAGCTTTCTTT; CDR3aa: CASSLAGGGPTEAFF
d_gene: NA; v_gene: TRBV27; j_gene: TRBJ2-3; abundance: NA; CDR3nt: TGTGCCAGCAGTCCCCCGGGACTCTTTACGCAGTATTTT; CDR3aa: CASSPPGLFTQYF
d_gene: TRBD1; v_gene: TRBV7-7; j_gene: TRBJ1-4; abundance: NA; CDR3nt: TGTGCCAGCAGCTTACGGACAGGGGCGAATGAAAAACTGTTTTTT; CDR3aa: CASSLRTGANEKLFF
d_gene: TRBD1; v_gene: TRBV6-5; j_gene: TRBJ1-1; abundance: few; CDR3nt: TGTGCCAGCAGTTACTCGACAGGGGTGTACACTGAAGCTTTCTTT; CDR3aa: CASSYSTGVYTEAFF
d_gene: NA; v_gene: TRBV5-6; j_gene: TRBJ1-3; abundance: NA; CDR3nt: TGTGCCAGCAGCTTGGAGCCGTGGACAGCGGTAGACACCATATATTTT; CDR3aa: CASSLEPWTAVDTIYF
d_gene: NA; v_gene: TRBV19; j_gene: TRBJ2-7; abundance: NA; CDR3nt: TGTGCCAGTAGTACCAGATCGGTACAGGCCCGCGAGCAGTACTTC; CDR3aa: CASSTRSVQAREQYF
d_gene: TRBD1; v_gene: TRBV6-2/TRBV6-3; j_gene: TRBJ2-7; abundance: NA; CDR3nt: TGTGCCAGCAGTACCGGGACAGGAGGTGAGCAGTACTTC; CDR3aa: CASSTGTGGEQYF
d_gene: TRBD1; v_gene: TRBV4-1; j_gene: TRBJ2-3; abundance: NA; CDR3nt: TGCGCCAGCAGCCTCTCGACAGGGGACACAGATACGCAGTATTTT; CDR3aa: CASSLSTGDTDTQYF
d_gene: TRBD1; v_gene: TRBV14; j_gene: TRBJ1-2; abundance: NA; CDR3nt: TGTGCCAGCAGCCCCGCCGGGACAGGAGTCCGGGGCTACACCTTC; CDR3aa: CASSPAGTGVRGYTF
d_gene: NA; v_gene: TRBV4-2; j_gene: TRBJ2-3; abundance: NA; CDR3nt: TGTGCCAGCAGTAGCGCGGCGCGGGGTAGCACAGATACGCAGTATTTT; CDR3aa: CASSSAARGSTDTQYF
d_gene: TRBD1; v_gene: TRBV28; j_gene: TRBJ1-4; abundance: NA; CDR3nt: TGTGCCAGCAGTTTATTTGCGACAGGGCAGGGGGCTAATGAAAAACTGTTTTTT; CDR3aa: CASSLFATGQGANEKLFF
d_gene: TRBD1; v_gene: TRBV3-1/TRBV3-2; j_gene: TRBJ1-1; abundance: NA; CDR3nt: TGTGCCAGCAGCCAGGGGGACAGATCAAACACTGAAGCTTTCTTT; CDR3aa: CASSQGDRSNTEAFF
d_gene: TRBD1; v_gene: TRBV5-1; j_gene: TRBJ1-2; abundance: NA; CDR3nt: TGCGCCAGCAGCCCCGGGACAGTTGGTAACTATGGCTACACCTTC; CDR3aa: CASSPGTVGNYGYTF
d_gene: NA; v_gene: TRBV7-9; j_gene: TRBJ1-6; abundance: NA; CDR3nt: TGTGCCAGCAGTTTGACAACTTCAAATTCACCCCTCCACTTT; CDR3aa: CASSLTTSNSPLHF
d_gene: TRBD2; v_gene: TRBV11-2; j_gene: TRBJ2-3; abundance: NA; CDR3nt: TGTGCCAGCAGCTTGGGGGGACTAGCAGTCGCAGATACGCAGTATTTT; CDR3aa: CASSLGGLAVADTQYF
d_gene: TRBD1; v_gene: TRBV5-1; j_gene: TRBJ2-7; abundance: NA; CDR3nt: TGCGCCAGCAGCTCGGAGAGGACAGGGCCCAGCACCTACGAGCAGTACTTC; CDR3aa: CASSSERTGPSTYEQYF
d_gene: TRBD1; v_gene: TRBV19; j_gene: TRBJ1-5; abundance: NA; CDR3nt: TGTGCCAGTAGTATTGGACAGGGCTTGGGGAATCAGCCCCAGCATTTT; CDR3aa: CASSIGQGLGNQPQHF
d_gene: NA; v_gene: TRBV19; j_gene: TRBJ2-1; abundance: NA; CDR3nt: TGTGCCAGTACATCTAAGGGGCTGAGCTCCTACAATGAGCAGTTCTTC; CDR3aa: CASTSKGLSSYNEQFF
d_gene: NA; v_gene: TRBV4-1; j_gene: TRBJ2-3; abundance: NA; CDR3nt: TGCGCCAGCAGCCAAAGTCGGGCGGGGGCCACAGATACGCAGTATTTT; CDR3aa: CASSQSRAGATDTQYF
d_gene: TRBD1; v_gene: TRBV27; j_gene: TRBJ1-4; abundance: NA; CDR3nt: TGTGCCAGCAGTCACTCCGGGACAGGGACCGGTAATGAAAAACTGTTTTTT; CDR3aa: CASSHSGTGTGNEKLFF
d_gene: NA; v_gene: TRBV6-4; j_gene: TRBJ1-3; abundance: NA; CDR3nt: TGTGCCAGCAGGATCTCGCCAGACTCTGGAAACACCATATATTTT; CDR3aa: CASRISPDSGNTIYF
d_gene: NA; v_gene: TRBV7-8; j_gene: TRBJ2-7; abundance: NA; CDR3nt: TGTGCCAGCAGCTTTAATCAGGAATCCTACGAGCAGTACTTC; CDR3aa: CASSFNQESYEQYF
d_gene: TRBD1; v_gene: TRBV27; j_gene: TRBJ1-1; abundance: few; CDR3nt: TGTGCCAGCAGTTTGGACAGGGGAGGCACTGAAGCTTTCTTT; CDR3aa: CASSLDRGGTEAFF
d_gene: TRBD2; v_gene: TRBV29-1; j_gene: TRBJ2-5; abundance: NA; CDR3nt: TGCAGCGTTGAGCCGGGGGGGGAGACCCAGTACTTC; CDR3aa: CSVEPGGETQYF
d_gene: NA; v_gene: TRBV14; j_gene: TRBJ1-3; abundance: NA; CDR3nt: TGTGCCAGCAGCCGGGAGGGTAGAAACACCATATATTTT; CDR3aa: CASSREGRNTIYF
d_gene: TRBD1; v_gene: TRBV9; j_gene: TRBJ1-3; abundance: NA; CDR3nt: TGTGCCAGCAGCGTACAGGGGGAGGGAAACACCATATATTTT; CDR3aa: CASSVQGEGNTIYF
d_gene: NA; v_gene: TRBV29-1; j_gene: TRBJ1-1; abundance: once; CDR3nt: TGCAGCGTTGACGTCATAGGGGGCACTGAAGCTTTCTTT; CDR3aa: CSVDVIGGTEAFF
d_gene: TRBD1; v_gene: TRBV5-1; j_gene: TRBJ1-1; abundance: NA; CDR3nt: TGCGCCAGCAGCTTGGAAAGGGGGCGGGACACTGAAGCTTTCTTT; CDR3aa: CASSLERGRDTEAFF
d_gene: TRBD1; v_gene: TRBV30; j_gene: TRBJ1-6; abundance: NA; CDR3nt: TGTGCCTGGAGTTACAGGGACAGGGGTTATAATTCACCCCTCCACTTT; CDR3aa: CAWSYRDRGYNSPLHF
d_gene: NA; v_gene: TRBV2; j_gene: TRBJ2-1; abundance: NA; CDR3nt: TGTGCCAGCAGTGTAGAACCGGGATCCTACAATGAGCAGTTCTTC; CDR3aa: CASSVEPGSYNEQFF
d_gene: NA; v_gene: TRBV2; j_gene: TRBJ2-7; abundance: NA; CDR3nt: TGTGCCAGCAGTGGGACAGCGGCCTACGAGCAGTACTTC; CDR3aa: CASSGTAAYEQYF
d_gene: TRBD1; v_gene: TRBV6-5; j_gene: TRBJ1-2; abundance: NA; CDR3nt: TGTGCCAGCAGTTACGCCCGGGACAGCGTAAACTATGGCTACACCTTC; CDR3aa: CASSYARDSVNYGYTF
d_gene: NA; v_gene: TRBV13; j_gene: TRBJ1-4; abundance: NA; CDR3nt: TGTGCCAGCAGCTTACTACAGGGCGGTGAAAAACTGTTTTTT; CDR3aa: CASSLLQGGEKLFF
d_gene: TRBD2; v_gene: TRBV24-1; j_gene: TRBJ2-3; abundance: NA; CDR3nt: TGTGCCACCAGTGGCCCCGGGACTAGCGGGGGTAGCACAGATACGCAGTATTTT; CDR3aa: CATSGPGTSGGSTDTQYF
d_gene: NA; v_gene: TRBV30; j_gene: TRBJ1-2; abundance: NA; CDR3nt: TGTGCCGGGAAGACAGGAAGGTATGGCTACACCTTC; CDR3aa: CAGKTGRYGYTF
d_gene: TRBD1; v_gene: TRBV5-5; j_gene: TRBJ1-4; abundance: few; CDR3nt: TGTGCCAGCAGCTTTGGGACAGCCGCTAATGAAAAACTGTTTTTT; CDR3aa: CASSFGTAANEKLFF
d_gene: NA; v_gene: TRBV28; j_gene: TRBJ2-2; abundance: NA; CDR3nt: TGTGCCAGCAGTTTGTTTGAGGAGAACACCGGGGAGCTGTTTTTT; CDR3aa: CASSLFEENTGELFF
d_gene: TRBD1; v_gene: TRBV2; j_gene: TRBJ2-3; abundance: NA; CDR3nt: TGTGCCAGCAGGGCCGACAGGGGGCTTACAGATACGCAGTATTTT; CDR3aa: CASRADRGLTDTQYF
d_gene: TRBD2; v_gene: TRBV19; j_gene: TRBJ2-5; abundance: NA; CDR3nt: TGTGCCAGTAGTATCCTCCAAGCGGGGGAAGAGACCCAGTACTTC; CDR3aa: CASSILQAGEETQYF
d_gene: TRBD1; v_gene: TRBV25-1; j_gene: TRBJ1-2; abundance: NA; CDR3nt: TGTGCCAGCAGCCCAGGGGGCCGGTCTAGAGGCTACACCTTC; CDR3aa: CASSPGGRSRGYTF
d_gene: TRBD2; v_gene: TRBV7-8; j_gene: TRBJ2-5; abundance: NA; CDR3nt: TGTGCCAGCAGCCTGGGACTACCTAGGGGCCAAGAGACCCAGTACTTC; CDR3aa: CASSLGLPRGQETQYF
d_gene: TRBD2; v_gene: TRBV14; j_gene: TRBJ2-1; abundance: NA; CDR3nt: TGTGCCAGCAGCCTGGGACTAGCGGGGATGAGCTCCTACAATGAGCAGTTCTTC; CDR3aa: CASSLGLAGMSSYNEQFF
d_gene: TRBD2; v_gene: TRBV19; j_gene: TRBJ2-2; abundance: NA; CDR3nt: TGTGCCAGTAGCCTGCATCGGGACTATGCCGGGGAGCTGTTTTTT; CDR3aa: CASSLHRDYAGELFF
d_gene: NA; v_gene: TRBV11-2; j_gene: TRBJ2-5; abundance: NA; CDR3nt: TGTGCCAGCAGCTTCAGAACAGCCCAAGAGACCCAGTACTTC; CDR3aa: CASSFRTAQETQYF
d_gene: NA; v_gene: TRBV6-5; j_gene: TRBJ1-1; abundance: NA; CDR3nt: TGTGCCAGCAGTTCGATCCTCATGTCCGGGGGCACTGAAGCTTTCTTT; CDR3aa: CASSSILMSGGTEAFF
d_gene: NA; v_gene: TRBV5-1; j_gene: TRBJ2-5; abundance: NA; CDR3nt: TGCGCCAGCAGCTTCTCAGAGACCCAGTACTTC; CDR3aa: CASSFSETQYF
d_gene: TRBD2; v_gene: TRBV11-2; j_gene: TRBJ2-7; abundance: medium-sized; CDR3nt: TGTGCCAGCAGCGAGGGACTAGCGGGGACCTACGAGCAGTACTTC; CDR3aa: CASSEGLAGTYEQYF
d_gene: NA; v_gene: TRBV6-5; j_gene: TRBJ2-2; abundance: NA; CDR3nt: TGTGCCAGCAGCACTTTATCCGGGGAGCTGTTTTTT; CDR3aa: CASSTLSGELFF
d_gene: TRBD1; v_gene: TRBV5-1; j_gene: TRBJ2-7; abundance: NA; CDR3nt: TGCGCCAGCACCGGGACAGGGGGCTCCTACGAGCAGTACTTC; CDR3aa: CASTGTGGSYEQYF
d_gene: NA; v_gene: TRBV5-4; j_gene: TRBJ1-4; abundance: NA; CDR3nt: TGTGCCAGCAGCATGGACAGACAGTTGCCTAATGAAAAACTGTTTTTT; CDR3aa: CASSMDRQLPNEKLFF